This T cell receptor (beta chain) is from a study of cytomegalovirus exposure and HLA in healthy donors (dated by TCRdb to 2016 to 2017). Background for the entire study: An earlier analysis of about 560 of the donors reported 276 Gb of sequence data and around 100 million unique TCR beta sequences obtained from about 179 million T cells. About 280 gigabases of sequencing data and roughly 80 million unique TCR sequences made up an early release that covered 500 to 700 HLA-typed donors. The genetic ancestry cluster associated with self-reported Caucasian donors included 80% to 90% of the roughly 410 genotyped donors. The study aimed to test whether cataloging public T cell receptors could reveal signatures of past pathogen exposure. The T cell repertoires of roughly 660 subjects were profiled by immunosequencing and related to cytomegalovirus serostatus. A separate validation cohort of roughly 110 different subjects was used in addition to the roughly 620-subject first cohort. High-throughput TCR immunosequencing, statistical association of individual TCRs with disease status, and machine learning were combined to predict cytomegalovirus infection status. To study patterns of TCR occurrence, a later analysis re-analyzed previously published TCR beta repertoires from 650 to 750 donors and added high-resolution HLA genotyping. Rather than using new phenotypic data, the later analysis identified candidate immune exposures from TCR beta sequences and from how often those sequences occurred across donors. In an earlier analysis of more than 550 of the donors, high-throughput TCR beta sequencing was used to judge whether each TCR beta V gene segment behaved as functional or pseudogenic. Donor age, sex, ethnicity and CMV serostatus were compiled together with the repertoire data. A later genetic analysis took genome-wide SNP genotypes for about three fifths of the roughly 670 donors and used that subset as a discovery cohort. Every discovery cohort repertoire had been produced on one sequencing platform. HLA typing included class I and class II loci at four-digit resolution. Typing coverage varied by locus: 629-630 donors for A, B, C, DRB1 and DQB1; about 520 for DQA1; more than 600 for DPA1; around 490 for DPB1. Because of strong linkage in the cohort, four or five DR-DQ haplotypes were treated as single units for association and clustering. On average, 235,054 unique TCR beta nucleotide sequences were sequenced per donor among a few hundred genotyped donors of the cohort, with around 19% of those sequences being non-productive. Study-wide conclusions, independent of this receptor: Across donors, most TCR sequences were observed very rarely, whereas some public TCRs were present in many individuals. Strong co-occurrence of HLA alleles, especially DR and DQ, made assigning TCR associations to individual alleles difficult. According to a later analysis, most CMV-associated TCR beta chains appeared to be HLA-restricted, and the HLA associations seemed to be driven largely by CMV exposure. An association between a missense DCLRE1C variant and V-gene and J-gene trimming of TCR beta chains was found in a later genetic analysis and replicated in an independent cohort. In vitro tests confirmed that a few of the cytomegalovirus-associated TCR beta chains recognize cytomegalovirus antigens. Roughly uniform sequencing depth across donors was assumed in presence/absence analyses, although this assumption may not hold. HLA typing was unavailable for some donors at each locus, so association tests used only the typed subset. This cohort had only TCR beta chains sequenced, and the lack of alpha or paired-chain data limited which features could be detected. The 87-base-pair reads could not distinguish some IMGT-functional V segments, including TRBV6-2 and TRBV6-3, so those segments were excluded. Broadly in line with IMGT annotations, most TCR beta V segments showed up in productive rearrangements about 90% or about 30% of the time in an earlier analysis of approximately 600 of the donors. A further reported finding was that TCR beta sequences accurately predicted the HLA-A and HLA-B alleles for most subjects in the first cohort. The earlier analysis of approximately 560 of the donors excluded around 17 rarely observed V segments, including chromosome 9 orphons, because counts were too low. In a later analysis, HLA-associated TCR beta chains were found to be more clonally expanded and to have lower generation probabilities than equally common non-associated chains. CMV serostatus was the only immune exposure information available for the cohort. Linkage disequilibrium might explain the correlated functional status among segregating V segments, but an unknown experimental factor could not be excluded. The classifier was reported to diagnose cytomegalovirus status with high specificity and sensitivity in both the original and validation cohorts. The authors suggested that the approach could potentially be generalized to other disease states and immunological phenotypes. A later analysis reported that several top co-occurrence clusters appeared linked to parvovirus B19, influenza, CMV and Epstein-Barr virus. In a later genetic analysis, fewer N-insertions in productive TCRs were reported among donors in an Asian-associated ancestry cluster than the roughly 710-donor mean. According to a later analysis, TCR association rates differed among HLA loci, with DRB1 alleles showing the most associated TCRs and HLA-C alleles showing the fewest. A cluster of highly shared sequence variants was judged likely to represent a technical artifact of the sequencing pipeline. Specific HLA alleles were associated with 15,000 to 20,000 TCR beta sequences at a false discovery rate of 0.05 in a later analysis. The study gave a list of about 160 TCR beta chains associated with cytomegalovirus.

Library preparation employed the immunoSEQ multiplex PCR assay. The multiplex PCR relied on a mix of 60 forward primers for TCR Vbeta segments and 13 reverse primers for TCR Jbeta segments. Amplification of the CDR3 region of rearranged TCR beta genes was performed with a multiplex PCR assay on genomic DNA. On the Illumina HiSeq System, the amplified TCR beta libraries were sequenced as 87-base-pair reads. The original pipeline was this. In a later analysis, 70 million to 95 million unique TCR beta chains were counted across the 690 or so repertoires, and roughly 10 million of these chains were shared by at least two donors. Raw reads were error-corrected and collapsed into unique sequences by a nearest-neighbor algorithm in which closely related sequences were merged to remove PCR and sequencing errors. Alignment of CDR3 sequences to IMGT reference sequences was used to assign V, D and J gene segments. For a sequence to be retained, a match of at least six nucleotides to both a V gene segment and a J gene segment was required. A rearrangement counted as productive if the CDR3 had no stop codons and remained in frame with V and J, and every other rearrangement counted as non-productive. Following IMGT convention, CDR3 was defined as the stretch from the second conserved V-encoded cysteine to the conserved J-encoded phenylalanine. The earlier analysis of roughly 590 of the donors excluded any sequence lacking an unambiguous match to a single V gene segment. In an earlier analysis of 587 of the donors, V segments were called functional above 56.7% productive rearrangements and were called segregating when the between-donor standard deviation exceeded 5%. A statistical classification framework was built for diagnosing cytomegalovirus status from the catalog of TCR beta chain sequences. In a later analysis, V and J genes were assigned by comparing TCR nucleotide sequences against IMGT/GENE-DB human TR gene sequences. Using the TCRdist pipeline, a later analysis assigned CDR3 sequences along with most-parsimonious VDJ recombination scenarios. In a later analysis, each TCR beta chain was defined by its CDR3 amino acid sequence together with its V-gene family, and reads lacking a unique V-gene family were excluded. As a way to deal with suspected cross-contamination and a sequencing artifact, a later analysis dropped roughly 600 nucleotide sequences that were highly shared and had low generation probability. A later analysis calculated a clonal expansion index for each public chain from normalized within-repertoire ranks of inferred template counts. In a later analysis, generation probabilities were computed with a VDJ recombination model fitted to out-of-frame rearrangements, and the resulting probabilities were checked against IGoR. A later analysis scored TCR-TCR, TCR-HLA and TCR-CMV co-occurrence with hypergeometric tests, applying a repertoire-size bias correction to TCR pairs. In a later analysis, false discovery rates were estimated by permuting HLA or CMV assignments 20 times. In a later analysis, co-occurring TCRs were grouped using DBSCAN, and TCRdist sequence similarity was added for clustering within HLA-allele-positive subsets. Co-occurrence clustering excluded repertoires with fewer than 30,000 or more than 120,000 public chains, plus five with anomalous nucleotide sharing. TCRdb's version of the immuneACCESS table is confined to in-frame rearrangements and falls short of the full clone set. An unresolved V gene accounts for under half of the shortfall where checked; the remainder is of unknown origin. Clone size and the V and J calls come from that table; the DNA yielded D and trimming. The sample yields approximately 97,000 clones; approximately 72% were counted once. 4.1% of the sample belongs to the ten largest clones.

The cohort comprised some 680 healthy bone marrow donors. Cohort members were all nominally healthy when sampled, although unrecorded immune exposures were likely present. The donor was CMV seropositive and belonged to the group of about 290 seropositive cohort members. A peripheral blood sample was provided by each donor, and peripheral blood mononuclear cells were used for TCR beta sequencing. Genomic DNA extraction from the blood cell samples was performed with the Qiagen DNeasy Blood Extraction Kit. Worth noting for this clone: The antigen it recognizes is unknown. The sample holds no much larger clone one base away, and base qualities are not on file.

The germline V gene specifies SGHDT as CDR1 and YYEEEE as CDR2. From its cysteine to its phenylalanine, the CDR3 spans 16 amino acids. Solely the CDR3 DNA is kept, with 48 bases framed from the first base. At the junction V is shortened by 3 bases and J by 1 base; bases outside the gene matches: 6. This chain is built from TRBV5-6 and TRBJ1-5, and 8 bases in between align with TRBD1. Sample: PBMCs. The source is a woman between 40 and 50 years old in good health and CMV-seropositive. The nucleotide sequence reads as follows: TGTGCCAGCAGCTCTACGGGACAGGTCAGCAATCAGCCCCAGCATTTT. This encodes CASSSTGQVSNQPQHF.